What follows describes a single TCR beta chain. This clone's antigen is unknown. No base-level quality is on record; no much larger clone is a single base apart. The immunoSEQ Assay, a bias-controlled multiplex PCR, was used to amplify TCRbeta CDR3 regions from genomic DNA. In the paper's pipeline: Within the assay, amplification of reference gene primers was used to estimate how many nucleated cells each sample contained. Sequence reads were collapsed and filtered to measure the absolute abundance of every unique TCRbeta CDR3 rearrangement. For each sample, productive Simpson clonality was calculated as the square root of Simpson's diversity index over productive rearrangements. The immuneACCESS repertoire file appears here via TCRdb, limited to in-frame rearrangements. These files lack a portion of the clones; in checked studies, under half of the deficit traces to unresolved V genes, and the cause of the others is not known. For V, J and clone size, that table is used; D and trimming come from the DNA. The sample table holds under 250,000 clones, of which 83% were seen once. Under 3% of the sample rests with the top ten.

Collaborating institutions collected whole blood in K2EDTA tubes following their own protocols. For TCRbeta analysis, collaborators shipped samples in one of three forms: frozen whole blood, isolated PBMCs, or DNA extracted from either of those sample types. This entry is derived from a study of blood T cell repertoires in COVID-19 (dated by TCRdb to 2020 to 2021). Study-level background: Collaborator samples came from the United States, Italy and Spain and covered acute and convalescent phases of COVID-19. The material from the prospective study consisted of cDNA or gDNA derived from T cells, B-cell-depleted T cells, or PBMCs. Subjects who had been exposed to COVID-19, were actively infected with it, or had recovered from it provided the deeply sampled blood TCRbeta repertoires that made up the dataset. The repertoires were released in a freely available public database intended as a resource for research on the immune response to SARS-CoV-2. Samples came from the ongoing ImmuneRACE study (first 160 participants) plus 1,254 subjects from 6 global collaborators. Sample metadata almost always included a de-identified subject ID, COVID-19 status, age in years and sex. HLA class I and class II types, where available, came from metadata supplied by the sample provider rather than from assay-based typing. On the study overall, not on this receptor specifically: The quantity of clinical and demographic metadata differed by source and by participant and was supplied without curation.

Sequencing was performed on peripheral blood. The TCR was taken from a woman aged 40 to 50 with active or convalescent COVID-19.

The CDR3 corresponds to CASSLDRDRTKGTDTQYF. The DNA sequence is as follows: TGTGCCAGCAGCTTAGATCGGGACAGGACGAAAGGCACAGATACGCAGTATTTT. This chain is built from TRBV11-3 and TRBJ2-3; TRBD1 matches 8 bases in the middle. The cysteine opens and the phenylalanine closes a CDR3 of 18 amino acids. Just CDR3 DNA is preserved here, 54 bases in frame from base 1. The germline V gene specifies SGHNT as CDR1 and YENEEA as CDR2. Compared with germline, V lacks 0 bases and J lacks 1 base; bases without a gene match: 9.